Below, 5 T cell receptor beta chains from the same sample are listed, as sequenced in a study of T cell repertoires in cytomegalovirus infection. Via MiXCR, TCRdb re-called the reads, giving one row per CDR3 protein. The sample includes roughly 130,000 distinct CDR3 sequences, about 10% of them seen just once. Input material: PBMCs. The receptor set was obtained from a human donor in good health (CMV status not recorded). Some clones in this sample may be carry-over from other donors' samples.

In this sample, this clonotype turned up a few times. This chain connects TRBV7-9 to TRBJ2-7; D is ambiguous. V dropped 2 bases and J dropped 4 bases, with 9 bases sitting between them. The CDR3 spans 13 residues. Germline V CDR1 and CDR2: SEHNR, FQNEAQ (reference sequence). CDR3 sequence reads: CASSLQEDYEQYF. The DNA of the CDR3 is TGTGCCAGCAGCTTACAAGAGGATTACGAGCAGTACTTC.

In this sample, this clonotype turned up many times. This chain links TRBV14 with TRBJ1-3; D call uncertain. This CDR3 is built from 14 residues. V lost 4 bases and J 2 bases, leaving 9 bases between the germline ends. CDR1 is SGHDN, CDR2 FVKESK, per germline. The CDR3 spells CASSRTVTGNTIYF. Here the CDR3 DNA reads TGTGCCAGCAGCCGCACGGTTACTGGAAACACCATATATTTT.

This clonotype has a count of ten or more. The chain is built from TRBV6-5 and TRBJ2-2, with a weak D call TRBD2 (6 bases). From germline, CDR1 is MNHEY and CDR2 SVGAGI. Trimming shortened V by 10 bases and J by 2 bases, and 26 bases separated the two germline ends. The CDR3 totals 18 residues. The CDR3 protein is CAKEPGTGHDLNTGELFF. CDR3 nucleotides: TGTGCCAAGGAACCCGGGACTGGACACGACCTAAACACCGGGGAGCTGTTTTTT.

Ten or more counts support this clonotype. This sequence joins TRBV28 and TRBJ1-1; D gene uncertain. The V gene lost 5 bases and the J gene lost 0 bases, with 7 bases spanning the gap. Germline values: CDR1 MDHEN, CDR2 SYDVKM. The CDR3 runs 13 residues. CDR3: CASSLGVNTEAFF. The CDR3 nucleotides read TGTGCCAGCAGTCTCGGGGTGAACACTGAAGCTTTCTTT. Using reference TRBV28 and TRBJ1-1 for the parts outside the CDR3, the full variable domain is DVKVTQSSRYLVKRTGEKVFLECVQDMDHENMFWYRQDPGLGLRLIYFSYDVKMKEKGDIPEGYSVSREKKERFSLILESASTNQTSMYLCASSLGVNTEAFFGQGTRLTVV.

This clonotype showed up many times. The chain combines TRBV29-1 with TRBJ1-1, with D tentatively TRBD1 (5 bases). In germline, CDR1 is SQVTM, CDR2 ANQGSEA. Trimming pared 7 bases from V and 8 bases from J, leaving 17 bases between. The CDR3 covers 12 residues. DNA for the CDR3: TGCAGCGGTTGCAGGGAAAGCTGGGAAGCTTTCTTT. It is translated as CSGCRESWEAFF.